Following are 12 T cell receptor beta chains from one sample sequenced in a study of technical replicates of blood from a handful of donors. Produced via immunoSEQ multiplex PCR; TCRdb's table is partial and in-frame only. The sample has 70,000 to 80,000 clones, 75% to 95% seen once. Specimen: T cells isolated from PBMCs. The receptors were sampled from a human donor in good health. Some clones in this sample may be carry-over from other donors' samples.

J is TRBJ1-5 and V is TRBV19; TRBD1 matches 8 bases. The CDR3 runs 16 residues. V gave up 5 bases and J gave up 4 bases; unmatched junction bases: 10. Per the germline V gene, CDR1 is LNHDA and CDR2 is SQIVND (reference sequence). CDR3 sequence: CASSSLGQASNQPQHF. In nucleotides, the CDR3 is TGTGCCAGTAGTTCCCTGGGACAGGCGTCAAATCAGCCCCAGCATTTT.

This chain links TRBV5-1 with TRBJ2-1; 11 bases are a match to TRBD2. There are 15 residues in the CDR3. Germline CDR1 is SGHRS and CDR2 is YFSETQ. With V trimmed by 5 bases and J by 2 bases, 3 bases remained unmatched. The CDR3 loop reads CASRLAGGAYNEQFF. CDR3 nucleotides: TGCGCCAGCAGGTTAGCGGGAGGGGCCTACAATGAGCAGTTCTTC.

This sequence joins TRBV5-1 and TRBJ2-7; 7 bases agree with TRBD2. With 7 bases clipped from V and 2 bases from J, the junction kept 6 bases outside the gene matches. Germline values: CDR1 SGHRS, CDR2 YFSETQ. This CDR3 comprises 13 residues. This chain's CDR3 is CASSSGETYEQYF. The DNA of the CDR3 is TGCGCCAGCTCGAGCGGGGAGACCTACGAGCAGTACTTC.

The chain has TRBV5-4 and TRBJ1-2; weak D call: TRBD1 (6 bases). V dropped 9 bases and J dropped 4 bases, with 19 bases sitting between them. This CDR3 spans 14 amino acids. The germline V gene has CDR1 SGHNT and CDR2 YYREEE (reference sequence). DNA of the CDR3: TGTGCCATCTCGAGCGTTGGGGGCGGCTATGGCTACACCTTC. As protein: CAISSVGGGYGYTF.

The chain couples TRBV18 to TRBJ2-2; no firm D call. The germline V gene encodes CDR1 KGHSH and CDR2 LQKENI. V dropped 3 bases and J dropped 4 bases, with 12 bases sitting between them. There are 15 residues in the CDR3. CDR3 sequence reads: CASSPLPSSTGELFF. The CDR3 DNA reads as TGTGCCAGCTCACCTTTACCGTCGAGCACCGGGGAGCTGTTTTTT.

The chain recombines TRBV14 with TRBJ2-2, with 8 bases aligning to TRBD1. The CDR3 spans 16 residues. Per the germline V gene, CDR1 is SGHDN and CDR2 is FVKESK. J gave up 5 bases and V 3 bases, and 8 bases lay outside the gene matches. The CDR3 sequence: CASSQRRTGNTGELFF. DNA for the CDR3: TGTGCCAGCAGCCAGAGAAGGACAGGGAATACCGGGGAGCTGTTTTTT. Full variable domain (remainder filled in from reference TRBV14 and TRBJ2-2): EAGVTQFPSHSVIEKGQTVTLRCDPISGHDNLYWYRRVMGKEIKFLLHFVKESKQDESGMPNNRFLAERTGGTYSTLKVQPAELEDSGVYFCASSQRRTGNTGELFFGEGSRLTVL.

This chain uses TRBV10-2 with TRBJ1-3; unclear D gene. Trimming left V 9 bases short and J 0 bases short, with 18 bases between. Germline assignment: CDR1 WSHSY and CDR2 SAAADI. This CDR3 comprises 16 residues. The CDR3 bases are TGCGCCAGTAGAAACCAAGAACCCTCCTCTGGAAACACCATATATTTT. It is translated as CASRNQEPSSGNTIYF.

The V and J genes are TRBV11-2 and TRBJ1-1, with a weak D call TRBD1 (6 bases). Germline lookup yields CDR1 SGHAT and CDR2 FQNNGV. Between the trimmed V and J ends, which lost 8 bases and 7 bases, there was a span of 20 bases. CDR3 length equals 14 residues. For the CDR3, the DNA is TGTGCCAGCGGACAGTCCCGAAGGAATTTTGAAGCTTTCTTT. Translating gives CASGQSRRNFEAFF.

V and J are TRBV11-2 and TRBJ2-5; TRBD1 matches at 8 bases. The V and J ends lost 5 bases and 2 bases, in that order; junction bases with no gene match: 10. The CDR3 runs 16 residues. CDR1 is SGHAT, CDR2 FQNNGV, per germline. CDR3 protein: CASSPPRQGLQETQYF. CDR3 sequence (DNA): TGTGCCAGCAGCCCTCCGAGACAGGGGCTTCAAGAGACCCAGTACTTC.

This sequence joins TRBV20-1 and TRBJ2-3; D gene uncertain. The ends were cut back, 5 bases at V and 3 bases at J, with 3 bases in the middle. The germline V gene has CDR1 DFQATT and CDR2 SNEGSKA (reference sequence). The CDR3 extends over 10 amino acids. The CDR3 bases are TGCAGTGCTCCGACAGATACGCAGTATTTT. Translating gives CSAPTDTQYF.

This chain joins TRBV28 and TRBJ2-3, with D possibly TRBD2 on 5 matching bases. The CDR3 has 14 residues. Germline V CDR1 and CDR2: MDHEN, SYDVKM. The V gene lost 6 bases and the J gene lost 2 bases, with 12 bases spanning the gap. CDR3 bases: TGTGCCAGCAGGTGGGGAGCCACCACAGATACGCAGTATTTT. Protein sequence: CASRWGATTDTQYF.

V is TRBV25-1 and J is TRBJ2-3; possibly TRBD2 for D (6 bases). Germline V gene lookup returns CDR1 MGHDK and CDR2 SYGVNS. The CDR3 sequence is 14 residues long. V was pared by 5 bases and J by 1 base, with 10 bases between. The CDR3, as DNA: TGTGCCAGCAGTCTGGGGGGTCGCACAGATACGCAGTATTTT. Translation: CASSLGGRTDTQYF.